This T cell receptor beta chain was retrieved from a study of T cells after yellow fever vaccination. Germline CDR1 is SGDLS and CDR2 is YYNGEE. CDR3 length equals 14 residues. Germline trimming cut 4 bases from V and 6 bases from J; bases unmatched to any gene: 9. Study-wide results and limits: On re-exposure, the response was weaker but peaked faster, at day 5 versus 15. Booster samples showed a return of most primary-vaccination clones (roughly 95% CD4, 88% CD8).

Via MiXCR, TCRdb re-called the 5' RACE reads, giving one row per CDR3 protein. The sample lists a few hundred thousand distinct CDR3 sequences; around a tenth were seen once. This clonotype was counted between two and nine times. Antigen specificity is unknown. The sequencing used PBMCs, collected on the day of the first yellow fever vaccination. The receptor's source is a man between 18 and 29 years old who received the YFV17D yellow fever vaccine. The chain employs TRBV9 and TRBJ1-1, with 7 bases fitting TRBD1. CDR3 sequence reads: CASSKRTGGAEAFF. The CDR3 bases are TGTGCCAGCAGCAAGAGGACAGGCGGGGCTGAAGCTTTCTTT.